What follows is one T cell receptor (beta chain) and its context. Measured with immunoSEQ multiplex PCR; TCRdb has only the in-frame clones, and not every one. In the table there are 240,000 or so clones, over 80% of which are singletons. The sample belongs to a study of blood T cell repertoires in COVID-19. Study summary: PBMCs, B-cell-depleted T cells, or T cells provided the cDNA or gDNA that made up the material.

CDR1 and CDR2 from the germline V gene are SGHVS and FNYEAQ. Unmatched junction bases numbered 9, after V lost 5 bases and J lost 4 bases. CDR3 length: 16 residues. The V call is TRBV7-6, the J call TRBJ1-5; TRBD1 agrees at 9 bases. The sample comprised PBMCs or T cells enriched from blood (not recorded which). The origin of this receptor is a man over 45 who had been exposed to COVID-19. The CDR3 region is CASSPSEGQGNQPQHF. The CDR3 coding sequence is TGTGCCAGCAGCCCTTCTGAGGGACAGGGTAATCAGCCCCAGCATTTT.